This T cell receptor (beta chain) originates from a study of shared clonotypes between healthy human individuals. Produced via immunoSEQ multiplex PCR; TCRdb's table is partial and in-frame only. The repertoire includes roughly 2.4 million clones, approximately 96% of them detected once, and approximately 0.13% sits in the top ten. The germline V gene has CDR1 GTSNPN and CDR2 SVGIG (reference sequence). This CDR3 contains 13 residues. J was trimmed by 5 bases and V by 4 bases; bases with no gene match: 4. Source material: naive CD4+ T cells sorted from blood. The subset was: CD45RA+ positively selected. The chain links TRBV30 to TRBJ1-5, with TRBD1 matching over 8 bases. This TCR derives from a man between 18 and 29 years old in good health. CDR3 region: CAWTTGGDQPQHF. Here the CDR3 DNA reads TGTGCCTGGACCACAGGGGGGGATCAGCCCCAGCATTTT.